This TCR beta chain was captured by sequencing in a study of T cell repertoires in cytomegalovirus infection. After removal of 3 bases from V and 2 bases from J, the junction contained 6 bases not matched to a gene. The CDR3 spans 15 residues. TCRdb re-called the reads through MiXCR, storing one row per CDR3 protein. The top ten hold over 60% of the sample, which has 100,000 or so distinct CDR3 sequences, approximately 30% seen once. About this clonotype itself: No antigen is known for it.

The sample here was CD8+ T cells from cultured PBMCs, taken from culture after CMV antigen stimulation. V is TRBV12-3 or TRBV12-4 and J is TRBJ2-7; 8 bases line up with TRBD1. The clonotype was recovered from a human donor in good health (CMV status not recorded). Some clones in this sample may be carry-over from other donors' samples. This chain's CDR3 is CASSLSDRDAYEQYF. The CDR3 DNA reads TGTGCCAGCAGTTTGTCGGACAGGGATGCCTACGAGCAGTACTTC.